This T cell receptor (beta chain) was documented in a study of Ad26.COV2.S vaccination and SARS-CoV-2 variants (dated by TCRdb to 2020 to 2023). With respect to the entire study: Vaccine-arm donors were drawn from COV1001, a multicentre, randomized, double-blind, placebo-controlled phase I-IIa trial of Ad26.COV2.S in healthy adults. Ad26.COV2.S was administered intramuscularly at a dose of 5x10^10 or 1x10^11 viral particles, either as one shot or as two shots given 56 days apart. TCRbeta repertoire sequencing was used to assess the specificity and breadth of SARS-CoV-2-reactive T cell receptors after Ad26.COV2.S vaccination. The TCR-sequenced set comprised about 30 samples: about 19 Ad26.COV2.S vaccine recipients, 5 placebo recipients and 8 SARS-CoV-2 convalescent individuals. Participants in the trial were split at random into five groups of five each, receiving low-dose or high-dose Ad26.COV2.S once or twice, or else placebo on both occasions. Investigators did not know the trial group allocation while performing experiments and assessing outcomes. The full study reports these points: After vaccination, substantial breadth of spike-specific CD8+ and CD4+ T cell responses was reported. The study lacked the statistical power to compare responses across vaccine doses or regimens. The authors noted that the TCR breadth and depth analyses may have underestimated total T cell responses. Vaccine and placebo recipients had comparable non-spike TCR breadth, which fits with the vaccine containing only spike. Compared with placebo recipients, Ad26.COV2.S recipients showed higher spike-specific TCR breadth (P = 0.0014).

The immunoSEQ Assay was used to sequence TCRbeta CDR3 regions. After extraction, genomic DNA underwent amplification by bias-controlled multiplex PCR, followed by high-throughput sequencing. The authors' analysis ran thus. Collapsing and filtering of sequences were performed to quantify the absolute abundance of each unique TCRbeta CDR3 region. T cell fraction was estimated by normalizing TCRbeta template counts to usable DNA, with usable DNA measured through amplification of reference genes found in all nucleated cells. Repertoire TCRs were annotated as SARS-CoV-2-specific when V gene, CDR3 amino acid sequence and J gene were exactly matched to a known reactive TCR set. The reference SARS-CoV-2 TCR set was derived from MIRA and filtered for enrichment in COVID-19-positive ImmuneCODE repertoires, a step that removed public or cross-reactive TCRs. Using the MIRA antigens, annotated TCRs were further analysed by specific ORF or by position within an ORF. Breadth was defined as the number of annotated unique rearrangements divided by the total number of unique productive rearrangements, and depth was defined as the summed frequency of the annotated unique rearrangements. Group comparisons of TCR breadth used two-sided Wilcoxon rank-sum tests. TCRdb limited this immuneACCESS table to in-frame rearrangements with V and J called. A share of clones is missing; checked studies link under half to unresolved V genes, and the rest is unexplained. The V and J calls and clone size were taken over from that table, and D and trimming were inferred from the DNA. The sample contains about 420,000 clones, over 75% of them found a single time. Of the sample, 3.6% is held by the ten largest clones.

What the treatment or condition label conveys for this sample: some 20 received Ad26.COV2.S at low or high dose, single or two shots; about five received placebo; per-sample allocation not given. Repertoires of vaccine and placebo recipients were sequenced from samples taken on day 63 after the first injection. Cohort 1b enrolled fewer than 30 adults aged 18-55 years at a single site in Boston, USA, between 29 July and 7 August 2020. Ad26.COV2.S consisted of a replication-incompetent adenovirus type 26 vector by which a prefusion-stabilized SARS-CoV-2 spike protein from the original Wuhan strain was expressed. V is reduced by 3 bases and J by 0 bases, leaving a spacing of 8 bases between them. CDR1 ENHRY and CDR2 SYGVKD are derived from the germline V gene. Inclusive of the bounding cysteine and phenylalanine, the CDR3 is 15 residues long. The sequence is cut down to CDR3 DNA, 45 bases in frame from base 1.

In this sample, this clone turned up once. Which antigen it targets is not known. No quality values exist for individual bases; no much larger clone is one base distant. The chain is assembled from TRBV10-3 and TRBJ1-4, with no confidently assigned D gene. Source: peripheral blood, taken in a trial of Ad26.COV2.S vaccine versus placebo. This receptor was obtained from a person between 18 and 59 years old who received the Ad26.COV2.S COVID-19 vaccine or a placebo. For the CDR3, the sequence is CAISEEPATNEKLFF. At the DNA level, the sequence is TGTGCCATCAGTGAAGAGCCTGCAACTAATGAAAAACTGTTTTTT.